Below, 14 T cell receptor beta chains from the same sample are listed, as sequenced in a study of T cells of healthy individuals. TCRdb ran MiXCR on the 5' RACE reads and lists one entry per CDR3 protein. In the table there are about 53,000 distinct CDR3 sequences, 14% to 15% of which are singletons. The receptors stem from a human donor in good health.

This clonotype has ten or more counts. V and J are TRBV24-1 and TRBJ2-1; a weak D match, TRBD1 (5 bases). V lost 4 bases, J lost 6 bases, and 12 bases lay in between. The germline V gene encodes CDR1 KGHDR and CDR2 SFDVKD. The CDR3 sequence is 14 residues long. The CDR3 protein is CATSDRSQGNEQFF. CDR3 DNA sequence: TGTGCCACCAGTGACCGGTCCCAGGGCAATGAGCAGTTCTTC.

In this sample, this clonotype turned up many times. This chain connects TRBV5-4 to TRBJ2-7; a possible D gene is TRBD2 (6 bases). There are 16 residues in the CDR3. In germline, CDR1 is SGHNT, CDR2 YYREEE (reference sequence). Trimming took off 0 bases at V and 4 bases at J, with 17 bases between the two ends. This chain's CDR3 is CASSLGRTGLRYEQYF. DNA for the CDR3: TGTGCCAGCAGCTTGGGTAGAACGGGACTGAGGTACGAGCAGTACTTC. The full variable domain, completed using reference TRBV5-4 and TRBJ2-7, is ETGVTQSPTHLIKTRGQQVTLRCSSQSGHNTVSWYQQALGQGPQFIFQYYREEENGRGNFPPRFSGLQFPNYSSELNVNALELDDSALYLCASSLGRTGLRYEQYFGPGTRLTVT.

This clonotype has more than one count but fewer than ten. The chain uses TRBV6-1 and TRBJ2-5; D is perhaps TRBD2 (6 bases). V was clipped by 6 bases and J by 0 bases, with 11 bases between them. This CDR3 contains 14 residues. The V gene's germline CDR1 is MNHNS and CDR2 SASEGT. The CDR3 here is CASRLALYQETQYF. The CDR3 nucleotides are TGTGCCAGCAGACTAGCATTGTACCAAGAGACCCAGTACTTC.

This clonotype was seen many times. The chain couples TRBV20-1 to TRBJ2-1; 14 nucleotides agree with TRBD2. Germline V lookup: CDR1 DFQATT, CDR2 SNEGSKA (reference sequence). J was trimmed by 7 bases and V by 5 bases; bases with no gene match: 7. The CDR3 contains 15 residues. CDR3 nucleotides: TGCAGTGCTCTGGGACTAGCGGGAGAGAAGAATGAGCAGTTCTTC. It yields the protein CSALGLAGEKNEQFF.

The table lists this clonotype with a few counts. As DNA, the CDR3 is TGTGCCACCAGCAGAGATCGAGTTGAAGCTTTCTTT. Protein product: CATSRDRVEAFF. The rearrangement uses TRBV15 and TRBJ1-1, with unresolved D. The CDR3 sequence is 12 residues long. The germline V gene has CDR1 LNHNV and CDR2 YYDKDF (reference sequence). V was clipped by 0 bases and J by 7 bases, with 6 bases between them.

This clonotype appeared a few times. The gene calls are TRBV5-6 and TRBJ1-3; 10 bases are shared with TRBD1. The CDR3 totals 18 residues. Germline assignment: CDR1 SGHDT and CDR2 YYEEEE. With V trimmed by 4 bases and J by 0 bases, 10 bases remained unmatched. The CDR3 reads CASSPGTGVSFSGNTIYF. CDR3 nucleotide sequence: TGTGCCAGCAGCCCCGGGACAGGGGTTTCCTTCTCTGGAAACACCATATATTTT.

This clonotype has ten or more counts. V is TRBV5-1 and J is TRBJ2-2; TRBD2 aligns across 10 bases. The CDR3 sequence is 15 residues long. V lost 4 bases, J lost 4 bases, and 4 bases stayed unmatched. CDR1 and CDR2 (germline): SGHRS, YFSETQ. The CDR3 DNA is TGCGCCAGCAGCGCCAGCGGGAGGGCCACCGGGGAGCTGTTTTTT. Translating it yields CASSASGRATGELFF.

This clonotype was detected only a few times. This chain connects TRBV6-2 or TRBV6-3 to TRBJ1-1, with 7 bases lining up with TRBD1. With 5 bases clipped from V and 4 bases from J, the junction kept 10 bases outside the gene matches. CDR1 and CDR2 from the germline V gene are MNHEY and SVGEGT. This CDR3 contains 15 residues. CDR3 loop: CASSAYRDSATEAFF. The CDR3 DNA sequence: TGTGCCAGCAGTGCCTACCGGGACAGTGCCACTGAAGCTTTCTTT.

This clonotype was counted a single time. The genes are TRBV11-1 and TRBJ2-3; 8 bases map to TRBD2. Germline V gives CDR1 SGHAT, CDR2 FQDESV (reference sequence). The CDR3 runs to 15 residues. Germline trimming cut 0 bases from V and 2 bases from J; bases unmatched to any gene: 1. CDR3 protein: CASSLAGGATDTQYF. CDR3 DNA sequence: TGTGCCAGCAGCTTAGCCGGGGGGGCCACAGATACGCAGTATTTT.

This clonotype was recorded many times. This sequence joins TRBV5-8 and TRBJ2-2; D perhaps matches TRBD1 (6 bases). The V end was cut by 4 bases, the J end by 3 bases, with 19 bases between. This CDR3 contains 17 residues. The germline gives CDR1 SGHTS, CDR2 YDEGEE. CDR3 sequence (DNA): TGTGCCAGCAGCCCGCCTAGGGACATCAGCCACACCGGGGAGCTGTTTTTT. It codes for CASSPPRDISHTGELFF.

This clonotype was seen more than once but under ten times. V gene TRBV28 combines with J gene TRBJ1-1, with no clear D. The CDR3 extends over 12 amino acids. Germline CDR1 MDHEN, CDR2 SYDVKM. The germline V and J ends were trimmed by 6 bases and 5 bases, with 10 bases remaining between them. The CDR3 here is CASSPILTEAFF. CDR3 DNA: TGTGCCAGCAGCCCCATTTTAACTGAAGCTTTCTTT.

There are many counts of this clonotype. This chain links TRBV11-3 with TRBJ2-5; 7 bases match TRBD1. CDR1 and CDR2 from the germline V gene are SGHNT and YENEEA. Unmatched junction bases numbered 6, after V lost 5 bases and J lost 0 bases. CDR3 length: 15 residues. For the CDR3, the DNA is TGTGCCAGCAGCCCCGGGACAGCGTACCAAGAGACCCAGTACTTC. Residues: CASSPGTAYQETQYF.

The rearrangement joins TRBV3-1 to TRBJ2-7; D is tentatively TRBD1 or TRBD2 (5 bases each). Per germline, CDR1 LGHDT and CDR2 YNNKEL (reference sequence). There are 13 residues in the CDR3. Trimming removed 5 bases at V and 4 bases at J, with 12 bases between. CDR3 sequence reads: CASSGGPGYEQYF. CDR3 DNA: TGTGCCAGCAGCGGGGGACCGGGTTACGAGCAGTACTTC.

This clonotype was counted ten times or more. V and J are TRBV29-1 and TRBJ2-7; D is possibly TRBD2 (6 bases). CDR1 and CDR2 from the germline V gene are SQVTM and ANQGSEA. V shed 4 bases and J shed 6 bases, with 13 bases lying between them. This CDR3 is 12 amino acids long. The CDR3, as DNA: TGCAGCGTTGGCGGGGCCGCATCCGAGCAGTACTTC. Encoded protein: CSVGGAASEQYF.